A single sample gave rise to the 2 T cell receptor beta chains below, sequenced in a study of CD8 T cells in ankylosing spondylitis. Via MiXCR, TCRdb re-called the 5' RACE reads, giving one row per CDR3 protein. This table holds about 96,000 distinct CDR3 sequences, 8.8% found once. Sequences were obtained from blood, either unsorted or a sorted T cell fraction (not recorded which). Receptors originate from a male donor with ankylosing spondylitis or in good health (not recorded which).

This clonotype was counted ten times or more. The rearrangement joins TRBV12-3 or TRBV12-4 to TRBJ1-1; TRBD1 matches 9 bases. The CDR3 totals 13 residues. The ends lost 5 bases at V and 5 bases at J; junction bases unmatched: 3. CDR3 bases: TGTGCCAGCAGTGACAGGGGGACGACTGAAGCTTTCTTT. This gives the protein CASSDRGTTEAFF.

The V and J genes are TRBV27 and TRBJ2-7; 9 nucleotides align to TRBD1. The CDR3 contains 15 residues. V was clipped by 3 bases and J by 5 bases; unmatched bases: 8. Germline-derived CDR1 and CDR2 are MNHEY and SMNVEV (reference sequence). In DNA form, the CDR3 reads TGTGCCAGCAGTTTCGAACAGGGGGCGGCAGACGAGCAGTACTTC. Translated, it gives CASSFEQGAADEQYF.